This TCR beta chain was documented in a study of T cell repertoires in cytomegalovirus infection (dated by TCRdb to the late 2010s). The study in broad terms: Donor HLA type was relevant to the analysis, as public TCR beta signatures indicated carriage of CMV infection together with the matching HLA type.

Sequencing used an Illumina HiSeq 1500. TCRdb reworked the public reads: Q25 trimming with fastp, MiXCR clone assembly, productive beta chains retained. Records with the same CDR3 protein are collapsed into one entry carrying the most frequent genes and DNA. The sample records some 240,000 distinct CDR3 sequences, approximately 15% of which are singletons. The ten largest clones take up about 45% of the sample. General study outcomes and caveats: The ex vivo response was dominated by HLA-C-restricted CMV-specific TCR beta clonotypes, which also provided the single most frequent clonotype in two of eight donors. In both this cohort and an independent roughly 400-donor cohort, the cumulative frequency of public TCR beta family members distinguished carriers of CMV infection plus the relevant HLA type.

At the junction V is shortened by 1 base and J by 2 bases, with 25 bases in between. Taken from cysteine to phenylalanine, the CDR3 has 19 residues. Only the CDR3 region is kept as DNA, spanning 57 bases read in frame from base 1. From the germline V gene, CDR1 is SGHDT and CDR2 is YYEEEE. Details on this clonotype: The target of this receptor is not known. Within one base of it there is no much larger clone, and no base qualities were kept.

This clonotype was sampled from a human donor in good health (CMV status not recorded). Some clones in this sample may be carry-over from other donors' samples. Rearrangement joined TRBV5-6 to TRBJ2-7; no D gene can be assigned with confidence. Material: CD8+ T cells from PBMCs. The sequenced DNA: TGTGCCAGCAGCTTGAACCGACGAAATGAAAAGCTACGAGCCTACGAGCAGTACTTC. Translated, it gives CASSLNRRNEKLRAYEQYF.